The 18 T cell receptor beta chains listed next were all sequenced from one sample in a study of T cell changes during pregnancy in multiple sclerosis. Profiled with immunoSEQ multiplex PCR; TCRdb holds only in-frame clones, not every one. The sample includes around 100,000 clones, 92% of them seen just once. The specimen was peripheral blood, collected after pregnancy. The receptor set was obtained from a female donor with multiple sclerosis, enrolled in a pregnancy study.

The rearrangement joins TRBV5-1 to TRBJ2-5; 8 nucleotides line up with TRBD2. The junction had 10 bases not matched to a gene; V was cut back by 7 bases and J by 5 bases. The CDR3 is 14 amino acids. The germline V gene encodes CDR1 SGHRS and CDR2 YFSETQ. The CDR3 region has the DNA TGCGCCAGCTCCCCGGGAGGGCCGTCGGAGACCCAGTACTTC. As protein: CASSPGGPSETQYF.

The chain joins TRBV7-9 to TRBJ2-2; perhaps TRBD2 as D (5 bases). The CDR3 loop spans 17 amino acids. V shed 1 base and J shed 3 bases, with 15 bases lying between them. Germline V lookup: CDR1 SEHNR, CDR2 FQNEAQ (reference sequence). The CDR3 DNA follows: TGTGCCAGCAGCTTAGTGACTACCAGCGCATACACCGGGGAGCTGTTTTTT. Protein sequence: CASSLVTTSAYTGELFF.

The chain couples TRBV7-2 to TRBJ1-3, with D perhaps matching TRBD1 (5 bases). Trimming stripped 5 bases from V and 4 bases from J, with 9 bases between. The germline CDR1 and CDR2 sequences are SGHTA and FQGNSA. This CDR3 is 13 amino acids long. The CDR3 reads CASSLGHGNTIYF. CDR3 DNA sequence: TGTGCCAGCAGCCTTGGACACGGAAACACCATATATTTT.

The V call is TRBV18, the J call TRBJ1-5; D is undetermined. The V end lost 1 base, the J end lost 3 bases, and 10 bases lay between the germline ends. CDR1 is KGHSH and CDR2 is LQKENI in the germline V gene. The CDR3 runs 15 residues. CDR3 residues: CASSPLAADNQPQHF. In DNA, the CDR3 is TGTGCCAGCTCACCACTAGCGGCCGACAATCAGCCCCAGCATTTT.

V and J are TRBV14 and TRBJ1-1, with no clear D. Trimming left V 3 bases short and J 1 base short, with 12 bases between. CDR1 is SGHDN and CDR2 is FVKESK in the germline V gene. CDR3 length: 15 amino acids. The chain's CDR3 is CASSHFGTKNTEAFF. The DNA for the CDR3 is TGTGCCAGCAGCCATTTCGGTACTAAGAACACTGAAGCTTTCTTT.

The chain carries TRBV29-1 and TRBJ2-5; possible D gene TRBD1, 6 bases. This CDR3 contains 12 residues. V dropped 5 bases and J dropped 2 bases, with 9 bases sitting between them. CDR1 and CDR2 (germline): SQVTM, ANQGSEA. The CDR3 DNA follows: TGCAGCGTTACGGGACAACAAGAGACCCAGTACTTC. Its protein is CSVTGQQETQYF.

This clone was counted once. The V gene is TRBV18, the J gene TRBJ1-3; no firm D call. V was pared by 2 bases and J by 2 bases, with 13 bases between. In germline, CDR1 is KGHSH, CDR2 LQKENI. The CDR3 length is 16 residues. CDR3 coding DNA: TGTGCCAGCTCACCAGTCGGTCCGAAAGCTGGAAACACCATATATTTT. Amino acid sequence: CASSPVGPKAGNTIYF. Drawing the rest from reference TRBV18 and TRBJ1-3, the complete variable domain is NAGVMQNPRHLVRRRGQEARLRCSPMKGHSHVYWYRQLPEEGLKFMVYLQKENIIDESGMPKERFSAEFPKEGPSILRIQQVVRGDSAAYFCASSPVGPKAGNTIYFGEGSWLTVV.

The V call is TRBV5-1, the J call TRBJ1-1, with D possibly matching TRBD1 (6 bases). Trimming took off 0 bases at V and 0 bases at J, with 21 bases between the two ends. Germline assignment: CDR1 SGHRS and CDR2 YFSETQ. This CDR3 comprises 19 residues. The CDR3 nucleotides are TGCGCCAGCAGCTTGGAGGGTAGGGGGAGCTTCACTATGAACACTGAAGCTTTCTTT. Translating gives CASSLEGRGSFTMNTEAFF.

The chain carries TRBV2 and TRBJ1-2; D not certain. V was shortened by 7 bases and J by 1 base, with 7 bases between the two germline ends. The germline V gene has CDR1 SNHLY and CDR2 FYNNEI. The CDR3 totals 12 residues. CDR3: CASKENNYGYTF. CDR3 in DNA: TGTGCCAGCAAGGAGAATAACTATGGCTACACCTTC.

The rearrangement joins TRBV7-9 to TRBJ1-1; D is perhaps TRBD1 (6 bases). CDR3 size: 14 residues. V shed 0 bases and J shed 4 bases, with 9 bases lying between them. The germline V gene has CDR1 SEHNR and CDR2 FQNEAQ (reference sequence). CDR3 in DNA: TGTGCCAGCAGCTTAGCGGGGGCGTCCACTGAAGCTTTCTTT. It yields the protein CASSLAGASTEAFF.

This chain connects TRBV7-3 to TRBJ2-2, with TRBD2 matching 15 bases. CDR1 and CDR2 (germline): SGHTA, FQGTGA. J lost 1 base, V lost 3 bases, and 15 bases had no gene match. The CDR3 covers 22 residues. CDR3 nucleotide sequence: TGTGCCAGCAGCTTCCGTCCTCGGACTAGCGGGGGGGCGGGTCGGAACACCGGGGAGCTGTTTTTT. Its translation: CASSFRPRTSGGAGRNTGELFF.

The rearrangement links TRBV27 to TRBJ2-7; possibly TRBD2 for D (7 bases). Per germline, CDR1 MNHEY and CDR2 SMNVEV (reference sequence). Trimming cost V 5 bases and J 6 bases, with 11 bases left between them. The CDR3 spans 12 residues. The CDR3 here is CASSVGGLEQYF. As DNA, the CDR3 is TGTGCCAGCAGTGTGGGGGGGCTCGAGCAGTACTTC.

This chain uses TRBV19 with TRBJ2-5, with D possibly matching TRBD1 (6 bases). Germline CDR1 LNHDA, CDR2 SQIVND (reference sequence). The CDR3 totals 16 residues. Deletions cut 5 bases from V and 2 bases from J, with 18 bases between. The CDR3 coding sequence is TGTGCCAGTAGTTACAGGGTGCCCCCCTCACAAGAGACCCAGTACTTC. Its translation: CASSYRVPPSQETQYF.

V and J are TRBV19 and TRBJ1-3; TRBD1 is a possible D gene (6 bases). V gave up 3 bases and J gave up 2 bases, with 11 bases separating them. The CDR3 extends over 15 amino acids. Germline lookup yields CDR1 LNHDA and CDR2 SQIVND (reference sequence). CDR3 amino acids: CASSMRTVAGNTIYF. The CDR3 region has the DNA TGTGCCAGTAGTATGAGGACAGTAGCTGGAAACACCATATATTTT.

The chain carries TRBV15 and TRBJ2-4; TRBD2 agrees at 7 bases. Germline-derived CDR1 and CDR2 are LNHNV and YYDKDF (reference sequence). After removal of 6 bases from V and 5 bases from J, the junction contained 10 bases not matched to a gene. The CDR3 loop spans 15 amino acids. The CDR3: CATSRISGSQNIQYF. Here the CDR3 DNA reads TGTGCCACCAGTCGGATTAGCGGGTCCCAAAACATTCAGTACTTC. Full variable domain (outside the CDR3, taken from reference TRBV15 and TRBJ2-4): DAMVIQNPRYQVTQFGKPVTLSCSQTLNHNVMYWYQQKSSQAPKLLFHYYDKDFNNEADTPDNFQSRRPNTSFCFLDIRSPGLGDTAMYLCATSRISGSQNIQYFGAGTRLSVL.

This chain joins TRBV5-6 and TRBJ1-2; D gene uncertain. The CDR3 loop spans 15 amino acids. Between the trimmed V and J ends, which lost 3 bases and 4 bases, there was a span of 16 bases. The germline CDR1 and CDR2 sequences are SGHDT and YYEEEE. The CDR3 protein is CASSSPIADGYGYTF. The CDR3 nucleotides read TGTGCCAGCAGCTCCCCTATAGCCGACGGCTATGGCTACACCTTC.

The chain employs TRBV10-3 and TRBJ1-4, with no clear D. V lost 10 bases and J 8 bases, leaving 20 bases between the germline ends. The CDR3 is made up of 14 amino acids. In germline, CDR1 is ENHRY, CDR2 SYGVKD. The CDR3: CATRPSGAGEKLFF. DNA of the CDR3: TGTGCCACCCGCCCTTCCGGTGCGGGGGAAAAACTGTTTTTT.

This clone was detected once. The J gene is TRBJ2-5, the V gene TRBV18; D gene unclear. Trimming stripped 1 base from V and 3 bases from J, with 6 bases between. This CDR3 spans 13 amino acids. Germline V lookup: CDR1 KGHSH, CDR2 LQKENI. The CDR3 DNA follows: TGTGCCAGCTCACCACTCCAGAAAGAGACCCAGTACTTC. It encodes CASSPLQKETQYF.